The 2 T cell receptor beta chains reported below all come from one sample, sequenced in a study of blood T cell repertoires in COVID-19. TCRdb's table, derived via immunoSEQ multiplex PCR, lists solely in-frame clones and lacks some. Counted here are approximately 190,000 clones, 82% occurring once; the ten biggest clones make up less than 9.5%. The material sequenced was peripheral blood. Source of these receptors: a woman aged 55-70 years with COVID-19, enrolled during active disease.

V and J are TRBV29-1 and TRBJ2-1; a possible D gene is TRBD2 (5 bases). The V end lost 4 bases, the J end lost 7 bases, and 11 bases lay between the germline ends. Per germline, CDR1 SQVTM and CDR2 ANQGSEA. The CDR3 is 12 residues long. The CDR3 reads CSVVVGANEQFF. CDR3 DNA sequence: TGCAGCGTTGTAGTGGGAGCTAATGAGCAGTTCTTC.

The CDR3 DNA is TGCGCCAGCAGATACGGAGTGACAGATACGCAGTATTTT. Amino acids: CASRYGVTDTQYF. The chain combines TRBV5-1 with TRBJ2-3; no reliable D call. V was pared by 5 bases and J by 3 bases, with 10 bases between. CDR1 SGHRS and CDR2 YFSETQ come from the germline V gene. The CDR3 spans 13 residues. The full variable domain, rest sourced from reference TRBV5-1 and TRBJ2-3, is KAGVTQTPRYLIKTRGQQVTLSCSPISGHRSVSWYQQTPGQGLQFLFEYFSETQRNKGNFPGRFSGRQFSNSRSEMNVSTLELGDSALYLCASRYGVTDTQYFGPGTRLTVL.